This is a list of T cell receptor beta chains from one sample in a study of cytomegalovirus exposure and HLA in healthy donors. Sequencing used immunoSEQ multiplex PCR; TCRdb keeps in-frame clones, though not all of them. The table lists under 200,000 clones, approximately 67% of them singletons. The sequenced sample was PBMCs. The receptors derive from a woman aged 18-35 years in good health and CMV-seropositive. CDR3s include the opening cysteine and the closing phenylalanine or tryptophan. Each record gives: D gene, clone size, V gene, J gene, CDR3 DNA, CDR3 protein. A D gene is named only where the DNA matches it firmly. Size is stated for part of the rows, as once, few or many counts, or as a class when the clone is expanded.

d_gene: .
abundance: .
v_gene: TRBV5-1
j_gene: TRBJ2-1
CDR3nt: TGCGCCAGCAGCGGACTACCGGGGAACAATGAGCAGTTCTTC
CDR3aa: CASSGLPGNNEQFF

d_gene: TRBD1
abundance: few
v_gene: TRBV7-9
j_gene: TRBJ2-3
CDR3nt: TGTGCCAGCAGCTTCTGGACAGGGTGGGCAGATACGCAGTATTTT
CDR3aa: CASSFWTGWADTQYF

d_gene: TRBD1
abundance: .
v_gene: TRBV27
j_gene: TRBJ2-5
CDR3nt: TGTGCCAGCAGCCCTAGGGACAGGGGGCGGGAGACCCAGTACTTC
CDR3aa: CASSPRDRGRETQYF

d_gene: .
abundance: .
v_gene: TRBV28
j_gene: TRBJ1-5
CDR3nt: TGTGCCAGCAGGGGGGAGGGTCAGCCCCAGCATTTT
CDR3aa: CASRGEGQPQHF

d_gene: TRBD1
abundance: .
v_gene: TRBV19
j_gene: TRBJ2-7
CDR3nt: TGTGCCAGTAGCACGGACAGGCTCAGCTCCTACGAGCAGTACTTC
CDR3aa: CASSTDRLSSYEQYF

d_gene: TRBD1
abundance: .
v_gene: TRBV5-5
j_gene: TRBJ1-1
CDR3nt: TGTGCCAGCACCCAAGCAGGGGGATTGAACACTGAAGCTTTCTTT
CDR3aa: CASTQAGGLNTEAFF

d_gene: TRBD2
abundance: few
v_gene: TRBV7-8
j_gene: TRBJ2-2
CDR3nt: TGTGCCAGCAGCTTATCCGGACTAGCGGGCACCGGGGAGCTGTTTTTT
CDR3aa: CASSLSGLAGTGELFF

d_gene: .
abundance: .
v_gene: TRBV14
j_gene: TRBJ1-2
CDR3nt: TGTGCCAGCAGCCAAGAACACAGGGACGGCTACACCTTC
CDR3aa: CASSQEHRDGYTF

d_gene: TRBD2
abundance: once
v_gene: TRBV6-6
j_gene: TRBJ2-3
CDR3nt: TGTGCCAGTCATACGGGACTAGCGGGCACAGATACGCAGTATTTT
CDR3aa: CASHTGLAGTDTQYF

d_gene: .
abundance: .
v_gene: TRBV19
j_gene: TRBJ2-1
CDR3nt: TGTGCCAGTAGTCCCCGGACTCCCAATGAGCAGTTCTTC
CDR3aa: CASSPRTPNEQFF